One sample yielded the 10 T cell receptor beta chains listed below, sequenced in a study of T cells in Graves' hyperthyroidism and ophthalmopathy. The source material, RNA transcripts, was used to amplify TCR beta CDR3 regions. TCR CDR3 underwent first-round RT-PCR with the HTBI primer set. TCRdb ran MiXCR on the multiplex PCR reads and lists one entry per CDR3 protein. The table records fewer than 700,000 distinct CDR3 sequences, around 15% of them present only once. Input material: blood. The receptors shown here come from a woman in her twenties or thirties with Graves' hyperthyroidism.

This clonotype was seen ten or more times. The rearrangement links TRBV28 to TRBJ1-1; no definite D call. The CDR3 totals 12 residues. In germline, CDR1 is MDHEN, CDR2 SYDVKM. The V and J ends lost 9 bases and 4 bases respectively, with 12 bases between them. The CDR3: CARTDGFTEAFF. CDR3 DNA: TGTGCCAGGACGGACGGATTCACTGAAGCTTTCTTT.

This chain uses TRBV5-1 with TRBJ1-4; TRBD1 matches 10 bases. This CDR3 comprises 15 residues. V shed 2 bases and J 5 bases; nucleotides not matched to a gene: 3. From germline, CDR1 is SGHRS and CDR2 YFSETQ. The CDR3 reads CASSFLGQGNEKLFF. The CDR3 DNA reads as TGCGCCAGCAGCTTTTTGGGACAGGGGAATGAAAAACTGTTTTTT.

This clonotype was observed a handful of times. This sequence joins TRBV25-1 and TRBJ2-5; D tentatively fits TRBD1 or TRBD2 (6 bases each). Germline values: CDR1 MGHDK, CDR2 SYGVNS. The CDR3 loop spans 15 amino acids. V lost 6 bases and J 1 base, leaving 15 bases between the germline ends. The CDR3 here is CASSHSRGPQETQYF. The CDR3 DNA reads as TGTGCCAGCAGCCACTCCCGGGGGCCCCAAGAGACCCAGTACTTC.

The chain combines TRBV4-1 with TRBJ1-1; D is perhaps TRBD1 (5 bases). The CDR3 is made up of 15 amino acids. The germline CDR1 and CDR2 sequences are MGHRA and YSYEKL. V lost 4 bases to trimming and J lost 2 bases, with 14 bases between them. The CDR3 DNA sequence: TGCGCCAGCAGCCCCTTAGGGACTTACAACACTGAAGCTTTCTTT. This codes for CASSPLGTYNTEAFF.

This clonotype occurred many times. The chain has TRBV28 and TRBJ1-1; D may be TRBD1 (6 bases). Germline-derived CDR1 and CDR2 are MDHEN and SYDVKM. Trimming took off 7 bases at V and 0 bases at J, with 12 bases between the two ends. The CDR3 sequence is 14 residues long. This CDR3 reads CASTSGAMNTEAFF. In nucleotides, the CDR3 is TGTGCCAGCACGTCGGGGGCAATGAACACTGAAGCTTTCTTT.

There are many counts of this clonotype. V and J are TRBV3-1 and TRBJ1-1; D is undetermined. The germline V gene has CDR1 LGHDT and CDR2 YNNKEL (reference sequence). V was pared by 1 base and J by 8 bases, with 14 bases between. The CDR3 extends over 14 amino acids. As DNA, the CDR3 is TGTGCCAGCAGCCAAGTGACCCTCCCCGAGGAAGCTTTCTTT. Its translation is CASSQVTLPEEAFF.

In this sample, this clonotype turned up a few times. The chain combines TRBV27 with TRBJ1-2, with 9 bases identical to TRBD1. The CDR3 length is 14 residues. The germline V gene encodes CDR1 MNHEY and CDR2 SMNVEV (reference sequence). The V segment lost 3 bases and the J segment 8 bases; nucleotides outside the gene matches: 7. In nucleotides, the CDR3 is TGTGCCAGCAGTTTGCTTACAGGGGGCGGGGGCTACACCTTC. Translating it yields CASSLLTGGGGYTF.

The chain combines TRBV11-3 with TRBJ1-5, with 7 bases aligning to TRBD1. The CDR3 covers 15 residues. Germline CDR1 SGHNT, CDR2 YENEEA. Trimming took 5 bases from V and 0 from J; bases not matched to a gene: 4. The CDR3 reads CASSRTGDSNQPQHF. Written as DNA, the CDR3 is TGTGCCAGCAGCAGAACAGGGGATAGCAATCAGCCCCAGCATTTT.

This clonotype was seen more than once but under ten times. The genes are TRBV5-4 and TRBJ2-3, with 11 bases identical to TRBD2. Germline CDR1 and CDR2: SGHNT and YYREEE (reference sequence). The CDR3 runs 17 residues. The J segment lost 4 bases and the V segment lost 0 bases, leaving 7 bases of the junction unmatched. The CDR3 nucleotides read TGTGCCAGCAGCTTGGTCAAACTAGCGGGAGAGGCAGATACGCAGTATTTT. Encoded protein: CASSLVKLAGEADTQYF.

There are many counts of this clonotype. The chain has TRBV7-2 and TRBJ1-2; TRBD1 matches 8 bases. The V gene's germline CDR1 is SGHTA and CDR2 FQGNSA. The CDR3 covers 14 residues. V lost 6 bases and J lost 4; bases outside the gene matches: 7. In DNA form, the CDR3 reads TGTGCCAGCAGTTTCTCAGGGGGCTCCTATGGCTACACCTTC. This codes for CASSFSGGSYGYTF. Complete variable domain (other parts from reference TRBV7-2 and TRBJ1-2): GAGVSQSPSNKVTEKGKDVELRCDPISGHTALYWYRQSLGQGLEFLIYFQGNSAPDKSGLPSDRFSAERTGGSVSTLTIQRTQQEDSAVYLCASSFSGGSYGYTFGSGTRLTVV.